This T cell receptor (beta chain) was observed in a study of OX40 agonist ivuxolimab in advanced cancers. Sequencing was performed with immunoSEQ multiplex PCR; in TCRdb, only in-frame clones are kept and a portion is missing. The sample lists tens of thousands of clones, 74% occurring once. The CDR3 is 18 amino acids. V gave up 4 bases and J gave up 3 bases; unmatched junction bases: 8. The germline V gene has CDR1 MDHEN and CDR2 SYDVKM. This TCR derives from an adult with an advanced solid tumor such as melanoma, head and neck, liver or kidney cancer. The specimen was CD4+ or CD8+ T cells sorted from blood, collected in a trial of the OX40 agonist ivuxolimab. This chain joins TRBV28 and TRBJ2-1, with 14 bases lining up with TRBD2. CDR3 in DNA: TGTGCCAGCAGTTCCCAGACTAGCGGGGGGGCAGGCTACAATGAGCAGTTCTTC. Its protein product is CASSSQTSGGAGYNEQFF.